Each of the 20 T cell receptor beta chains below was sequenced from the same sample in a study of T cells after yellow fever vaccination. MiXCR, run by TCRdb on the 5' RACE reads, gives a single entry per CDR3 protein. The repertoire includes roughly 400,000 distinct CDR3 sequences, 18% of them detected once, and about 18% sits in the top ten. The sample was PBMCs, taken before the yellow fever booster vaccination. The receptors were gathered from a man between 18 and 29 years old who received the YFV17D yellow fever vaccine.

V and J are TRBV7-9 and TRBJ2-2; TRBD1 aligns across 10 bases. The V gene's germline CDR1 is SEHNR and CDR2 FQNEAQ (reference sequence). The CDR3 is made up of 15 amino acids. The trim removed 3 bases at V and 8 bases at J, leaving 6 bases unmatched. In DNA, the CDR3 is TGTGCCAGCAGCTTCGGGACAGGGGTTTCAGGGGAGCTGTTTTTT. This codes for CASSFGTGVSGELFF.

The chain links TRBV29-1 to TRBJ2-5, with a possible D match to TRBD2 (6 bases). This CDR3 has 14 residues. Trimming removed 7 bases from V and 8 bases from J, with 23 bases in between. Germline V gene sequence: CDR1 SQVTM, CDR2 ANQGSEA. The DNA of the CDR3 is TGCAGCGCTGTGGGGGGAGGCAGAGAGCGAACCCAGTACTTC. Translating it yields CSAVGGGRERTQYF.

This clonotype was found a few times. The chain joins TRBV7-9 to TRBJ1-1, with D hard to call. Looked up from germline, CDR1 is SEHNR and CDR2 is FQNEAQ (reference sequence). Trimming shortened V by 1 base and J by 0 bases, and 21 bases separated the two germline ends. This CDR3 has 19 residues. Written as DNA, the CDR3 is TGTGCCAGCAGCTTAGGGGTGGGGAGACATCCGCTCATGAACACTGAAGCTTTCTTT. Protein product: CASSLGVGRHPLMNTEAFF.

This clonotype was found a few times. V and J are TRBV5-1 and TRBJ1-1; 11 positions agree with TRBD1. The CDR3 runs 17 residues. The V gene end was trimmed by 4 bases and the J gene end by 2 bases; junction bases not matched to a gene: 10. CDR1 and CDR2 (germline): SGHRS, YFSETQ. CDR3 sequence reads: CASSRQRTGGYNTEAFF. The CDR3 DNA reads as TGCGCCAGCAGCCGCCAACGGACAGGGGGCTATAACACTGAAGCTTTCTTT.

This chain links TRBV13 with TRBJ2-1; the D gene is possibly TRBD2 (6 bases). The CDR3 covers 14 residues. V gave up 5 bases and J gave up 4 bases, with 12 bases separating them. Germline V gene sequence: CDR1 PRHDT, CDR2 FYEKMQ (reference sequence). CDR3 protein: CASSPSSAYNEQFF. Written as DNA, the CDR3 is TGTGCCAGCAGCCCATCTAGCGCATACAATGAGCAGTTCTTC.

In its sample, this clonotype was seen a few times. CDR3: CASSSPQGPAKNIQYF. Written as DNA, the CDR3 is TGTGCCAGCAGCTCCCCACAGGGACCGGCCAAAAACATTCAGTACTTC. The chain carries TRBV11-2 and TRBJ2-4; tentatively, D is TRBD1 (6 bases). Germline V gene sequence: CDR1 SGHAT, CDR2 FQNNGV. The CDR3 spans 16 residues. V was cut by 4 bases and J by 1 base, with 14 bases left in between.

This clonotype was observed a few times. This chain connects TRBV20-1 to TRBJ2-3; TRBD1 is a possible D gene (5 bases). Looked up from germline, CDR1 is DFQATT and CDR2 is SNEGSKA (reference sequence). Deletions cut 6 bases from V and 4 bases from J, with 14 bases between. This CDR3 has 13 amino acids. CDR3 sequence reads: CSAPAQVADTQYF. In nucleotides, the CDR3 is TGCAGTGCCCCGGCACAGGTCGCAGATACGCAGTATTTT.

This clonotype was recorded a few times. The CDR3 reads CSAKNPSSAFF. The CDR3 DNA is TGCAGTGCAAAGAACCCCTCTTCCGCTTTCTTT. The chain uses TRBV20-1 and TRBJ1-1; D not certain. Germline-derived CDR1 and CDR2 are DFQATT and SNEGSKA (reference sequence). CDR3 length equals 11 residues. V was shortened by 6 bases and J by 11 bases, with 16 bases between the two germline ends.

In its sample, this clonotype was seen a few times. The chain couples TRBV20-1 to TRBJ2-3, with 10 bases aligning to TRBD1. The V segment lost 5 bases and the J segment 4 bases; nucleotides outside the gene matches: 3. Germline V gene data show CDR1 as DFQATT and CDR2 as SNEGSKA (reference sequence). The CDR3 sequence is 13 residues long. The CDR3 nucleotides are TGCAGTGCTCCCGGGACAGGGGCAGATACGCAGTATTTT. It translates to CSAPGTGADTQYF.

V usage is TRBV27 and J usage is TRBJ2-7, with no clear D. The CDR3 extends over 12 amino acids. Between the trimmed V and J ends, which lost 6 bases and 5 bases, there was a span of 11 bases. Germline loops: CDR1 MNHEY, CDR2 SMNVEV (reference sequence). In DNA, the CDR3 is TGTGCCAGCAGAAGAGGCCCCAACGAGCAGTACGTC. Translation gives CASRRGPNEQYV.

The chain joins TRBV7-2 to TRBJ1-2; possible D gene TRBD1, 5 bases. V was trimmed by 2 bases and J by 8 bases, leaving 15 bases between them. Germline loops: CDR1 SGHTA, CDR2 FQGNSA. This CDR3 is built from 14 residues. CDR3 protein: CASSLSREKYGYTF. The CDR3 DNA reads TGTGCCAGCAGCTTAAGCAGGGAGAAATACGGCTACACCTTC.

This clonotype came up a few times. The rearrangement links TRBV24-1 to TRBJ2-7; 10 bases fit TRBD1. The CDR3 length is 15 residues. With 4 bases clipped from V and 4 bases from J, the junction kept 6 bases outside the gene matches. Germline CDR1 and CDR2: KGHDR and SFDVKD. The DNA for the CDR3 is TGTGCCACCAGTGACAGCCCGGGACAGGGGTACGAGCAGTACGTC. Residues: CATSDSPGQGYEQYV.

V usage is TRBV11-3 and J usage is TRBJ2-3; 7 bases fit TRBD1. Germline-derived CDR1 and CDR2 are SGHNT and YENEEA. V lost 3 bases and J lost 3; bases outside the gene matches: 9. There are 16 residues in the CDR3. This CDR3 reads CASSLGRGTRTDTQYF. CDR3 DNA sequence: TGTGCCAGCAGCTTGGGCAGGGGGACACGGACAGATACGCAGTATTTT.

V usage is TRBV18 and J usage is TRBJ1-5, with no clear D. Germline CDR1 reads KGHSH; CDR2 reads LQKENI. The CDR3 has 13 residues. Trimming removed 5 bases at V and 4 bases at J, with 9 bases between. Here the CDR3 reads CASSSASNQPQHF. For the CDR3, the DNA is TGTGCCAGCTCATCGGCTTCTAATCAGCCCCAGCATTTT.

The chain links TRBV5-1 to TRBJ1-4; D gene unclear. Trimming pared 7 bases from V and 5 bases from J, leaving 12 bases between. The CDR3 extends over 13 amino acids. Germline lookup yields CDR1 SGHRS and CDR2 YFSETQ. The CDR3 region is CASRERGNEKLFF. In DNA form, the CDR3 reads TGCGCCAGCCGGGAGCGAGGGAATGAAAAACTGTTTTTT.

This clonotype was counted between two and nine times. V gene TRBV12-3 or TRBV12-4 combines with J gene TRBJ1-2; no firm D call. V lost 3 bases, J lost 7 bases, and 15 bases lay in between. This CDR3 comprises 14 residues. The CDR3 coding sequence is TGTGCCAGCAGTTTGTACCCTCTATACGGTGGCTACACCTTC. This codes for CASSLYPLYGGYTF.

The rearrangement links TRBV2 to TRBJ2-2; no clear D. CDR3 length equals 12 residues. V was trimmed by 7 bases and J by 5 bases, leaving 8 bases between them. The germline V gene has CDR1 SNHLY and CDR2 FYNNEI. The CDR3 nucleotides read TGTGCCAGCACGGCCGTGACCGGGGAGCTGTTTTTT. The encoded protein is CASTAVTGELFF. The whole variable domain, remainder taken from reference TRBV2 and TRBJ2-2, is EPEVTQTPSHQVTQMGQEVILRCVPISNHLYFYWYRQILGQKVEFLVSFYNNEISEKSEIFDDQFSVERPDGSNFTLKIRSTKLEDSAMYFCASTAVTGELFFGEGSRLTVL.

The V gene is TRBV20-1, the J gene TRBJ2-5, with 9 bases fitting TRBD2. The length of the CDR3 is 15 residues. J lost 5 bases, V lost 0 bases, and 7 bases had no gene match. Germline V CDR1 and CDR2: DFQATT, SNEGSKA (reference sequence). CDR3 sequence (DNA): TGCAGTGCTAGAGATTTAGCGGGGGAGTGGGAGACCCAGTACTTC. Translation gives CSARDLAGEWETQYF.

In this sample, this clonotype turned up many times. V and J are TRBV7-2 and TRBJ2-5, with 8 bases identical to TRBD2. Germline V lookup: CDR1 SGHTA, CDR2 FQGNSA. The V segment lost 5 bases and the J segment 5 bases; nucleotides outside the gene matches: 10. CDR3 size: 15 residues. The DNA of the CDR3 is TGTGCCAGCAGCCCTACGGCGGGGGGTAGGGAGACCCAGTACTTC. Translating it yields CASSPTAGGRETQYF.

The rearrangement links TRBV3-1 to TRBJ2-3; D call uncertain. CDR1 and CDR2 from the germline V gene are LGHDT and YNNKEL (reference sequence). The V and J ends lost 0 bases and 10 bases respectively, with 8 bases between them. This CDR3 comprises 12 residues. The CDR3 sequence is CASSQEGWAQYF. CDR3 DNA: TGTGCCAGCAGCCAAGAAGGGTGGGCGCAGTATTTT.